This TCR beta chain was obtained from a study of vaccination effects on CD4 cells after COVID-19. As concerns this clone: Its antigen is still unknown.

V was shortened by 8 bases and J by 3 bases, with 13 bases between the two germline ends. The V gene's germline CDR1 is SSHAT and CDR2 FNYEAQ (reference sequence). The CDR3 length is 13 residues. Antigen-specific CD4+ T cells were expanded with viral peptide pools in the ViraFEST assay before sequencing. Upon completion of about ten days in culture, CD4+ T cells were isolated. Nucleocapsid antibodies were negative in the vaccine recipients, who had never had SARS-CoV-2 infection. Produced via immunoSEQ multiplex PCR; TCRdb's table is partial and in-frame only. This sample yields 27,000 or so clones, of which 72% are seen a single time; more than 9% belongs to the top ten.

Sequenced material: CD4+ T cells from PBMCs cultured with SARS-CoV-2 spike peptides, taken before COVID-19 vaccination. The rearrangement joins TRBV7-7 to TRBJ2-5; D not resolved. The sequence was obtained from a human donor who received a COVID-19 vaccine. For the CDR3, the DNA is TGTGCCAGCGCTCTGGCGCCGAAAGAGACCCAGTACTTC. It codes for CASALAPKETQYF.